This T cell receptor beta chain was captured by sequencing in a study of molecular identifiers for immune sequencing clone quantification. The study's findings and limits: It was shown that clones above 20 RNA copies held over 99% of effector molecules, but under 1% in naive cells.

Sorted naive CD8 T cells were those defined as CD8+CD4-CCR7+CD45RA+. This clonotype was counted many times. Antigen unknown. The length of the CDR3 is 13 residues. The V end was cut by 1 base, the J end by 7 bases, with 7 bases between. In germline, CDR1 is MNHEY, CDR2 SVGAGI. TCRdb recomputed calls from the PCR reads with MiXCR, one row per CDR3 protein. Of about 510,000 distinct CDR3 sequences listed, around 23% are singletons. Sequencing input: naive CD8+ T cells from blood, with Jurkat cell RNA spiked in. Sample subset: FACS-sorted CD8+CD4-CCR7+CD45RA+ naive T cells. The chain combines TRBV6-5 with TRBJ1-4; D ambiguous. This clonotype was sampled from a human donor in good health. Some libraries in this study had Jurkat cell RNA spiked in. The DNA for the CDR3 is TGTGCCAGCAGTTACTACCCGAGTGAAAAACTGTTTTTT. It specifies CASSYYPSEKLFF.